This is a list of T cell receptor beta chains from one sample in a study of response to subunit inactivated influenza vaccine. TCRdb re-derived calls from the RT-PCR reads in MiXCR, one entry per CDR3 protein. The repertoire includes some 500,000 distinct CDR3 sequences, around 25% of them detected once, and about 1.9% sits in the top ten. The sample was CD4+ T cells sorted from PBMCs, taken 5 days after vaccination. These receptors all stem from a man aged 45-60 years who received an inactivated influenza vaccine. Each CDR3 is given with its conserved first and last residue. The order of the fields is D gene, J gene, clone size, V gene, CDR3 protein, CDR3 DNA. The D gene is left open where the match is weak. A row's size may be missing; if present it is once, few, many or a size class.

>TRBD1|TRBJ2-7|few|TRBV6-5
CASSYSIGTGFYEQYF
TGTGCCAGCAGTTACTCGATTGGGACAGGGTTTTACGAGCAGTACTTC
>NA|TRBJ2-3|NA|TRBV7-8
CASSPGRLVRDTQYF
TGTGCCAGCAGCCCGGGCCGGCTAGTAAGAGATACGCAGTATTTT
>NA|TRBJ2-7|few|TRBV28
CASSPLDYNSYEQYF
TGTGCCAGCAGTCCGTTGGACTACAACTCCTACGAGCAGTACTTC
>NA|TRBJ1-4|NA|TRBV25-1
CASSGTGVHRKLFF
TGTGCCAGCAGTGGGACGGGGGTTCATCGAAAACTGTTTTTT
>NA|TRBJ2-1|NA|TRBV12-3/TRBV12-4
CASARGSYNEQFF
TGTGCCAGCGCCCGGGGATCCTACAATGAGCAGTTCTTC
>NA|TRBJ1-5|NA|TRBV20-1
CSARDPGSEQPQHF
TGCAGTGCTAGAGATCCAGGGTCGGAGCAGCCCCAGCATTTT
>NA|TRBJ1-2|NA|TRBV20-1
CSALWGPDFNYGYTF
TGCAGTGCCCTCTGGGGGCCGGATTTTAACTATGGCTACACCTTC
>NA|TRBJ2-6|few|TRBV29-1
CSVVPLSGANVLTF
TGCAGCGTTGTCCCCCTCTCTGGGGCCAACGTCCTGACTTTC
>NA|TRBJ2-1|NA|TRBV9
CASSVDFPNEQFF
TGTGCCAGCAGTGTGGACTTTCCGAATGAGCAGTTCTTC
>NA|TRBJ2-5|NA|TRBV5-1
CASSSPGSEETQYF
TGCGCCAGCAGCTCACCGGGTTCGGAAGAGACCCAGTACTTC
>TRBD1|TRBJ2-7|few|TRBV10-3
CAISESSRGLEQYF
TGTGCCATCAGTGAGTCGAGCAGGGGGCTCGAGCAGTACTTC
>NA|TRBJ2-2|many|TRBV7-2
CASSPSRANTGELFF
TGTGCCAGCAGCCCCTCGAGAGCGAACACCGGGGAGCTGTTTTTT
>NA|TRBJ1-5|few|TRBV12-3/TRBV12-4
CASRTGWRGNQPQHF
TGTGCCAGCAGGACGGGTTGGAGGGGCAATCAGCCCCAGCATTTT
>TRBD2|TRBJ2-1|NA|TRBV6-2/TRBV6-3
CASSRWGGRTSYNEQFF
TGTGCCAGCAGTCGATGGGGCGGGAGAACCTCCTACAATGAGCAGTTCTTC
>TRBD1|TRBJ2-7|many|TRBV12-3/TRBV12-4
CASSRQGQTYEQYF
TGTGCCAGCAGTCGCCAGGGACAGACCTACGAGCAGTACTTC
>NA|TRBJ2-2|NA|TRBV29-1
CSAATGATGELFF
TGCAGCGCGGCGACAGGCGCGACCGGGGAGCTGTTTTTT
>TRBD1|TRBJ2-3|few|TRBV2
CASSPGQGFADTQYF
TGTGCCAGCAGCCCTGGACAGGGCTTCGCAGATACGCAGTATTTT
>TRBD2|TRBJ2-4|many|TRBV20-1
CSARPQAGKNIQYF
TGCAGTGCTAGACCCCAAGCGGGAAAAAACATTCAGTACTTC
>TRBD1|TRBJ2-7|few|TRBV6-2/TRBV6-3
CASSSLRDRGRSEQYF
TGTGCCAGCAGTTCCCTCCGGGACAGGGGAAGGAGCGAGCAGTACTTC
>NA|TRBJ2-5|NA|TRBV2
CASSERVAQETQYF
TGTGCCAGCAGTGAAAGGGTTGCCCAAGAGACCCAGTACTTC
>TRBD1|TRBJ2-7|NA|TRBV7-9
CASRVAGGQGSYEQYF
TGTGCCAGCAGAGTAGCAGGAGGACAGGGCTCCTACGAGCAGTACTTC